The rows below give T cell receptor beta chains drawn from one sample of a study of OX40 agonist ivuxolimab in advanced cancers. TCRdb keeps only in-frame clones here, not all; method: immunoSEQ multiplex PCR. Of almost 85,000 clones in the sample, 86% were seen once. Sequenced material: CD4+ or CD8+ T cells sorted from blood, taken in a trial of the OX40 agonist ivuxolimab. The receptor set was obtained from an adult with an advanced solid tumor such as melanoma, head and neck, liver or kidney cancer. Each CDR3 is given with its conserved first and last residue. A D gene is named only where the DNA matches it firmly. Clone size, where shown, is once, few, many, or a class for clones that have expanded.

clone_size d_call j_call v_call cdr3_nt cdr3_aa
few TRBD2 TRBJ2-1 TRBV27 TGTGCCAGCAGGACTAGCGGGAGAGGTATGTTCTTC CASRTSGRGMFF
. . TRBJ2-7 TRBV18 TGTGCCAGCTCACCTCAGGGGACCTACGAGCAGTACTTC CASSPQGTYEQYF
few TRBD1 TRBJ1-6 TRBV7-8 TGTGCCAGCAGCTACACGACAGGGGTTAATTCACCCCTCCACTTT CASSYTTGVNSPLHF
once . TRBJ2-7 TRBV11-2 TGTGCCAGCTCCGTCTGGGGGCCCGGCTACGAGCAGTACTTC CASSVWGPGYEQYF
. . TRBJ1-6 TRBV25-1 TGTGCCAGCAGTGCCGGACGGGGGGGCAGTTCCTATAATTCACCCCTCCACTTT CASSAGRGGSSYNSPLHF
medium-sized TRBD1 TRBJ2-7 TRBV7-6 TGTGCCAGCAGCTCTCCGGGACAGGGCTCCTACGAGCAGTACTTC CASSSPGQGSYEQYF
. TRBD2 TRBJ2-1 TRBV5-4 TGTGCCAGCAGCTTGGGGGCGGGGGGAAATGAGCAGTTCTTC CASSLGAGGNEQFF
. . TRBJ1-2 TRBV4-3 TGCGCCAGCAGCCATGTCACACACGACAGGATCTATGGCTACACCTTC CASSHVTHDRIYGYTF
. . TRBJ1-3 TRBV10-3 TGTGCCACTCGGCAGACAGAGAACACCATATATTTT CATRQTENTIYF
. . TRBJ1-5 TRBV27 TGTGCCAGCAGTTTATCGCCCAATCAGCCCCAGCATTTT CASSLSPNQPQHF
. TRBD2 TRBJ2-7 TRBV14 TGTGCCAGCAGCCAGACTAGCGGGAGCTCCTACGAGCAGTACTTC CASSQTSGSSYEQYF
few . TRBJ2-1 TRBV29-1 TGCAGCGTTGAATTTGGGAACAATGAGCAGTTCTTC CSVEFGNNEQFF
. TRBD1 TRBJ1-6 TRBV4-2 TGTGCCAGCAGCCTAACTTTGGGACAGCCTTTTTCACCCCTCCACTTT CASSLTLGQPFSPLHF
. . TRBJ2-4 TRBV18 TGTGCCAGCGCTCACGTAGGGGCTAGGGCCAAAAACATTCAGTACTTC CASAHVGARAKNIQYF
. . TRBJ1-2 TRBV14 TGTGCCAGCAGCTCAGGGTGGAGCTATGGCTACACCTTC CASSSGWSYGYTF
. . TRBJ1-5 TRBV30 TGTGCCTGGAGCAGATTAGCGGGGAGCCAGCCCCAGCATTTT CAWSRLAGSQPQHF
medium-sized TRBD2 TRBJ2-7 TRBV29-1 TGCAGCGTGGTTACTAGCGGCCCTTACGAGCAGTACTTC CSVVTSGPYEQYF
. TRBD1 TRBJ2-5 TRBV7-9 TGTGCCAGCAGTACCCAGGGGGCAACGACCCAAGAGACCCAGTACTTC CASSTQGATTQETQYF
. . TRBJ2-5 TRBV9 TGTGCCAGCAGCGTAGGGGGGGTTCAACAGACCCAGTACTTC CASSVGGVQQTQYF
few . TRBJ1-5 TRBV5-4 TGTGCCAGCAGCTTGGCCCCGACCAGCAATCAGCCCCAGCATTTT CASSLAPTSNQPQHF
once TRBD2 TRBJ2-3 TRBV14 TGTGCCAGCAGCCATCGCAGCGGGAGTAGCACAGATACGCAGTATTTT CASSHRSGSSTDTQYF
few . TRBJ1-2 TRBV2 TGTGCCAGCAGCCCCGGGATGGGCTACACCTTC CASSPGMGYTF
. . TRBJ1-5 TRBV7-9 TGTGCCAGCAGCTTATTGGGGGCGGGTCAGCCCCAGCATTTT CASSLLGAGQPQHF
. TRBD1 TRBJ2-7 TRBV7-2 TGTGCCAGCAGCTTAGTTTCCTCGGGACAGGGGTCCTCCTTC CASSLVSSGQGSSF
. . TRBJ2-7 TRBV6-1 TGTGCCAGCAGTGAGGTTGGGGGGGCCTCCTACGAGCAGTACTTC CASSEVGGASYEQYF
. . TRBJ2-5 TRBV2 TGTGCCAGCAGTGAAATCGCTAGCAGTGGGACCCAGTACTTC CASSEIASSGTQYF
. TRBD2 TRBJ2-3 TRBV4-2 TGTGCCAGCAGCCAAGGTCCACTAGCGGGAGGGCCATATACGCAGTATTTT CASSQGPLAGGPYTQYF
. TRBD1 TRBJ2-7 TRBV10-3 TGTGCCATCAGTGACAGGGACAGGGGCGAGCAGTACTTC CAISDRDRGEQYF
. . TRBJ1-2 TRBV6-5 TGTGCCAGCAGTTACTCGATGAGCAGGGCACATGGCTACACCTTC CASSYSMSRAHGYTF
. . TRBJ2-1 TRBV11-3 TGTGCCAGCAGCTTAGCGGGGAACAATGAGCAGTTCTTC CASSLAGNNEQFF
medium-sized TRBD1 TRBJ1-6 TRBV10-1 TGCGCCAGCAGTGACAGGGGGGATTCACCCCTCCACTTT CASSDRGDSPLHF
once TRBD2 TRBJ2-1 TRBV5-4 TGTGCCAGCAGCTTAGGCGGGGGGACCTACAATGAGCAGTTCTTC CASSLGGGTYNEQFF
. . TRBJ1-1 TRBV5-1 TGCGCCAGCAGCTTGGGAGGGGGCACTGAAGCTTTCTTT CASSLGGGTEAFF
. TRBD2 TRBJ2-1 TRBV18 TGTGCCAGCTCACCGGGACTAGCGGGAGTTGAGCAGTTCTTC CASSPGLAGVEQFF
once TRBD2 TRBJ2-5 TRBV2 TGTGCCAGCAGATTTCGGACTAGCGGGAAAGAGACCCAGTACTTC CASRFRTSGKETQYF
. . TRBJ1-2 TRBV6-1 TGTGCCAGCAGTGAAGGTGGGGGCTACACCTTC CASSEGGGYTF
. . TRBJ2-1 TRBV6-1 TGTGCCAGCAAGGATCTAGCTTCCTACAATGAGCAGTTCTTC CASKDLASYNEQFF
. TRBD1 TRBJ2-7 TRBV9 TGTGCCAGCAGCCCCCGGGACAGATCCCACTACGAGCAGTACTTC CASSPRDRSHYEQYF
few . TRBJ2-5 TRBV7-6 TGTGCCAGCAGCCATCGTTTGGCGGAAGAGACCCAGTACTTC CASSHRLAEETQYF
. . TRBJ2-3 TRBV29-1 TGCAGCGTTGAAAGCCCCGACACAGATACGCAGTATTTT CSVESPDTDTQYF
. . TRBJ2-2 TRBV7-8 TGTGCCAGCAGCTCCCGTTCGTCTCCACCCACCGGGGAGCTGTTTTTT CASSSRSSPPTGELFF
once . TRBJ1-5 TRBV30 TGTGCCTGGAGTGCGCCCGGGACGTTCAATCAGCCCCAGCATTTT CAWSAPGTFNQPQHF
. . TRBJ1-1 TRBV18 TGTGCCAGCTCAGTCCGGGACAAGAACACTGAAGCTTTCTTT CASSVRDKNTEAFF
. TRBD1 TRBJ2-2 TRBV5-1 TGCGCCAGCAGCTACCGGGACAGACCGAACACCGGGGAGCTGTTTTTT CASSYRDRPNTGELFF
. . TRBJ2-7 TRBV6-1 TGTGCCAGCAGTGGCGGAGGGGAATGGCCTTACTACCGCTACGAGCAGTACTTC CASSGGGEWPYYRYEQYF
once TRBD1 TRBJ2-1 TRBV27 TGTGCCAGCAGTTTATATTACAGGGGGGCATTCAGTTACAATGAGCAGTTCTTC CASSLYYRGAFSYNEQFF
. . TRBJ1-1 TRBV5-4 TGTGCCAGCAGCTCTAGCCGAGGACCGAACACTGAAGCTTTCTTT CASSSSRGPNTEAFF
. TRBD1 TRBJ1-4 TRBV19 TGTGCCACCGCGGGACAGCTTAATGAAAAACTGTTTTTT CATAGQLNEKLFF
few TRBD1 TRBJ1-6 TRBV7-9 TGTGCCAGCAGCTTTCGGGGGGCAGGGGGTAATTCACCCCTCCACTTT CASSFRGAGGNSPLHF
. . TRBJ1-2 TRBV19 TGTGCCAGTAGTTCAGGGGAGGGTGGCTACACCTTC CASSSGEGGYTF
. . TRBJ2-5 TRBV7-8 TGTGCCAGCAGCAAAACAGAAATCCAAGAGACCCAGTACTTC CASSKTEIQETQYF